A selection of T cell receptor beta chains follows, all from one sample in a study of cytomegalovirus exposure and HLA in healthy donors. Using immunoSEQ multiplex PCR, the repertoire was profiled, and TCRdb retains in-frame clones only, with some absent. The sample holds approximately 150,000 clones; around 80% are singletons and the top ten take less than 1.2%. The sample was PBMCs. These TCRs come from a woman in her thirties or forties in good health and CMV-seronegative. Each CDR3 is given with its conserved first and last residue. D genes are given only for firm matches. Only some rows state a clone size, as once, few, many or a class for expanded clones.

TRBV11-2	NA	TRBJ1-1	TRBD1	CASSRDRGGNTEAFF	TGTGCCAGCAGCCGGGACAGGGGCGGGAACACTGAAGCTTTCTTT
TRBV2	NA	TRBJ2-3	TRBD2	CASRREGSTDTQYF	TGTGCCAGCCGGCGGGAGGGTAGCACAGATACGCAGTATTTT
TRBV9	few	TRBJ1-4	NA	CATRQRGEKLFF	TGTGCCACCAGACAGAGGGGGGAAAAACTGTTTTTT
TRBV5-6	few	TRBJ1-1	NA	CASSSPQGRSVDTEAFF	TGTGCCAGCAGCTCCCCACAAGGGAGATCGGTTGACACTGAAGCTTTCTTT
TRBV6-5	once	TRBJ2-1	NA	CASSFSRAGDEQFF	TGTGCCAGCAGTTTCAGTCGAGCCGGAGATGAGCAGTTCTTC
TRBV5-1	NA	TRBJ1-2	NA	CASSPAGAHYGYTF	TGCGCCAGCAGCCCCGCAGGGGCCCACTATGGCTACACCTTC
TRBV5-1	NA	TRBJ2-2	TRBD2	CASSPKSGTSGTGELFF	TGCGCCAGCAGCCCTAAGTCCGGGACTAGCGGCACCGGGGAGCTGTTTTTT
TRBV11-3	NA	TRBJ2-7	NA	CASSLGAGSAYEQYF	TGTGCCAGCAGCTTAGGAGCGGGTAGCGCCTACGAGCAGTACTTC
TRBV28	NA	TRBJ2-1	NA	CASSSWGEYNEQFF	TGTGCCAGCAGTTCGTGGGGGGAGTACAATGAGCAGTTCTTC
TRBV27	NA	TRBJ1-5	NA	CASSPRTDQPQHF	TGTGCCAGCAGTCCCAGGACTGATCAGCCCCAGCATTTT
TRBV28	NA	TRBJ2-7	TRBD1	CASSFSGFPEDRGSEQYF	TGTGCCAGCAGTTTTAGCGGGTTTCCCGAGGACAGGGGTAGCGAGCAGTACTTC
TRBV2	NA	TRBJ2-1	NA	CASSGRTSNNEQFF	TGTGCCAGCAGTGGGAGGACTTCCAACAATGAGCAGTTCTTC
TRBV5-8	once	TRBJ2-3	TRBD2	CASSLTSGSSTDTQYF	TGTGCCAGCAGCTTGACTAGCGGGTCTAGCACAGATACGCAGTATTTT
TRBV18	NA	TRBJ2-7	TRBD1	CASSPPGQGEQYF	TGTGCCAGCTCACCACCGGGACAGGGGGAGCAGTACTTC
TRBV19	NA	TRBJ1-4	TRBD1	CASSARGNEKLFF	TGTGCCAGTAGTGCCAGGGGGAATGAAAAACTGTTTTTT
TRBV29-1	NA	TRBJ1-4	NA	CSVGGAPLNEKLFF	TGCAGCGTGGGGGGGGCTCCACTTAATGAAAAACTGTTTTTT
TRBV6-5	once	TRBJ1-2	NA	CASSHGQANGYTF	TGTGCCAGCAGCCACGGCCAGGCTAATGGCTACACCTTC
TRBV18	NA	TRBJ2-4	TRBD1	CASSPMTGGFGAKNIQYF	TGTGCCAGCTCACCAATGACAGGGGGATTTGGAGCCAAAAACATTCAGTACTTC
TRBV5-1	NA	TRBJ2-3	TRBD2	CASSLPAGGPSTDTQYF	TGCGCCAGCAGCTTGCCAGCGGGAGGGCCGAGCACAGATACGCAGTATTTT
TRBV19	NA	TRBJ2-4	TRBD1	CASIDRGGIQYF	TGTGCCAGTATCGACAGGGGAGGCATTCAGTACTTC
TRBV10-3	NA	TRBJ2-1	TRBD2	CAITATSGYSSYNEQFF	TGTGCCATCACCGCGACTAGCGGGTACAGCTCCTACAATGAGCAGTTCTTC
TRBV5-1	NA	TRBJ2-7	NA	CASSLVAKTGEQYF	TGCGCCAGCAGCTTGGTGGCGAAAACGGGGGAGCAGTACTTC
TRBV27	NA	TRBJ2-3	TRBD2	CASRRLAGGQDTQYF	TGTGCCAGCAGGCGACTAGCGGGAGGACAAGATACGCAGTATTTT
TRBV27	few	TRBJ1-4	NA	CASSLLGGFDEKLFF	TGTGCCAGCAGTTTATTGGGGGGGTTTGATGAAAAACTGTTTTTT
TRBV10-2	NA	TRBJ2-2	TRBD2	CASSDPPTSGYGELFF	TGCGCCAGCAGTGATCCGCCGACTAGCGGATATGGGGAGCTGTTTTTT
TRBV6-5	NA	TRBJ1-1	NA	CASSPDYMNTEAFF	TGTGCCAGCAGTCCCGACTACATGAACACTGAAGCTTTCTTT
TRBV19	NA	TRBJ2-1	NA	CASSITNYNEQFF	TGTGCCAGTAGTATCACTAACTACAATGAGCAGTTCTTC
TRBV7-8	NA	TRBJ2-1	TRBD2	CASSLVILGSGRARDEQFF	TGTGCCAGCAGCTTAGTGATATTAGGTAGCGGGAGGGCTCGGGATGAGCAGTTCTTC
TRBV30	NA	TRBJ1-3	TRBD1	CAWSVSGGARGNTIYF	TGTGCCTGGAGTGTCTCAGGGGGAGCTCGAGGAAACACCATATATTTT
TRBV28	NA	TRBJ2-7	TRBD1	CASSPPTGTGSYEQYF	TGTGCCAGCAGTCCACCAACCGGGACAGGGTCCTACGAGCAGTACTTC
TRBV9	few	TRBJ2-7	NA	CASSVGAGSSYEQYF	TGTGCCAGCAGCGTAGGCGCGGGCTCCTCCTACGAGCAGTACTTC
TRBV23-1	NA	TRBJ2-6	NA	CASSQWAASGANVLTF	TGCGCCAGCAGTCAATGGGCCGCCTCTGGGGCCAACGTCCTGACTTTC
TRBV25-1	NA	TRBJ2-7	NA	CASTLSYEQYF	TGTGCCAGCACCCTCTCCTACGAGCAGTACTTC
TRBV28	NA	TRBJ1-2	NA	CASSLGGIGGYTF	TGTGCCAGCAGTTTAGGAGGGATCGGCGGCTACACCTTC
TRBV7-9	NA	TRBJ2-3	TRBD1	CASSLAQGSTDTQYF	TGTGCCAGCAGCTTGGCACAGGGGTCCACAGATACGCAGTATTTT
TRBV5-1	NA	TRBJ2-3	TRBD2	CASSLGTSRRTDTQYF	TGCGCCAGCAGCTTGGGGACTAGCCGTCGAACAGATACGCAGTATTTT
TRBV10-3	NA	TRBJ2-3	TRBD2	CAIKPAGSTDTQYF	TGTGCCATCAAGCCAGCGGGAAGCACAGATACGCAGTATTTT
TRBV11-3	NA	TRBJ2-3	TRBD2	CASSLRSSGYTSTDTQYF	TGTGCCAGCAGCTTAAGGTCTAGCGGTTACACTAGCACAGATACGCAGTATTTT
TRBV29-1	few	TRBJ2-1	NA	CSVGNPSRVYNEQFF	TGCAGCGTTGGTAACCCCTCCAGGGTTTACAATGAGCAGTTCTTC
TRBV6-1	few	TRBJ2-7	TRBD2	CASSPTSDPAYEQYF	TGTGCCAGCAGTCCGACTAGCGACCCTGCCTACGAGCAGTACTTC
TRBV4-2	few	TRBJ2-3	TRBD2	CASSQVGGGGSTDTQYF	TGTGCCAGCAGCCAAGTCGGTGGGGGAGGGAGCACAGATACGCAGTATTTT
TRBV2	NA	TRBJ2-1	TRBD2	CASSEGLAGNNEQFF	TGTGCCAGCAGTGAGGGACTAGCGGGGAACAATGAGCAGTTCTTC
TRBV30	NA	TRBJ2-5	TRBD2	CAWSTGTSGQETQYF	TGTGCCTGGAGTACGGGGACTAGCGGACAAGAGACCCAGTACTTC
TRBV25-1	NA	TRBJ1-3	TRBD1	CASSPTMGQGPGNTIYF	TGTGCCAGCAGCCCCACCATGGGACAGGGCCCTGGAAACACCATATATTTT
TRBV5-1	NA	TRBJ2-2	NA	CASSLAARGTGELFF	TGCGCCAGCAGCTTGGCCGCCAGGGGAACCGGGGAGCTGTTTTTT
TRBV19	NA	TRBJ2-2	TRBD2	CASIGLAENTGELFF	TGTGCCAGTATCGGACTAGCGGAGAACACCGGGGAGCTGTTTTTT
TRBV5-6	few	TRBJ2-7	NA	CASNGFATKSYEQYF	TGTGCCAGCAACGGATTTGCGACTAAGTCCTACGAGCAGTACTTC
TRBV6-5	NA	TRBJ2-5	NA	CASSYSGPRETQYF	TGTGCCAGCAGTTACAGCGGTCCCCGAGAGACCCAGTACTTC
TRBV5-1	once	TRBJ1-2	TRBD1	CASSLGQGIVSYTF	TGCGCCAGCAGCTTAGGACAGGGGATCGTGAGCTACACCTTC
TRBV4-1	once	TRBJ2-7	NA	CASSQDLYSYEQYF	TGCGCCAGCAGCCAAGACTTGTACTCCTACGAGCAGTACTTC
TRBV5-1	NA	TRBJ2-3	TRBD2	CASSSTSGTDTQYF	TGCGCCAGCAGCTCAACTAGCGGCACAGATACGCAGTATTTT
TRBV2	NA	TRBJ2-1	TRBD2	CASSESTSLNEQFF	TGTGCCAGCAGTGAGTCGACTAGCTTGAATGAGCAGTTCTTC
TRBV9	few	TRBJ1-5	NA	CASSASTNQPQHF	TGTGCCAGCAGCGCCTCTACGAATCAGCCCCAGCATTTT
TRBV4-1	NA	TRBJ2-1	NA	CASSQEGLRMYNEQFF	TGCGCCAGCAGCCAAGAAGGACTAAGGATGTACAATGAGCAGTTCTTC
TRBV25-1	NA	TRBJ1-2	TRBD1	CASSKYMTGLPNYGYTF	TGTGCCAGCAGTAAGTATATGACAGGGCTTCCAAACTATGGCTACACCTTC